This T cell receptor (beta chain) comes out of a study of blood T cell repertoires in COVID-19. Study-wide context: Samples taken during acute and convalescent COVID-19 were collected in the United States, Italy and Spain. Nucleic acid was either cDNA or gDNA, and it came from T cells, B-cell-depleted T cells, or PBMCs.

This CDR3 is built from 12 residues. The J segment lost 9 bases and the V segment lost 9 bases, leaving 7 bases of the junction unmatched. Germline V CDR1 and CDR2: SNHLY, FYNNEI. This table comes from immunoSEQ multiplex PCR, and its TCRdb copy is limited to in-frame clones, with some not included. The repertoire includes about 73,000 clones, about 79% of them detected once, and around 3.9% sits in the top ten. The origin of this receptor is a woman aged 60 to 75 with acute or convalescent COVID-19. Sequencing was performed on peripheral blood. The V call is TRBV2, the J call TRBJ2-1; 8 bases fit TRBD1. The DNA of the CDR3 is TGTGCCAGTGGACAGGGTCTTGTTGAGCAGTTCTTC. It encodes CASGQGLVEQFF.